A single sample is the source of the 24 T cell receptor beta chains below, sequenced in a study of blood T cells in healthy people across ages (dated by TCRdb to between 2015 and 2017). Library preparation was by 5' RACE. Sequenced using an Illumina HiSeq 2500. A second about 7 to 12 cycle PCR used a sample-barcoded 5' primer and a J-beta primer mix. Clones were called with MiXCR by TCRdb after fastp trimmed the public reads at Q25, and only in-frame beta chains were retained. Entries that share a CDR3 protein sequence are merged under the most common genes and DNA. For this sample the table gives 590,000 or so distinct CDR3 sequences, of which about 30% were detected only once. The ten most abundant clones make up about 15% of the sample. The sequenced sample consisted of blood. These receptors were obtained from a woman of 80 years or more in good health.

This clonotype was seen repeatedly, ten times or more. The V call is TRBV29-1, the J call TRBJ2-5; 8 nucleotides match TRBD2. The CDR3 has 13 amino acids. J was trimmed by 5 bases and V by 3 bases; bases with no gene match: 5. Germline values: CDR1 SQVTM, CDR2 ANQGSEA. CDR3 in amino acids: CSVDGGARETQYF. CDR3 coding DNA: TGCAGCGTTGACGGGGGGGCAAGGGAGACCCAGTACTTC.

This clonotype was counted only a few times. Sequence at one end of the junction differs from germline and may be a read error. The rearrangement uses TRBV19 and TRBJ2-5; TRBD2 matches 13 bases. Germline lookup yields CDR1 LNHDA and CDR2 SQIVND (reference sequence). The CDR3 has 15 amino acids. This chain's CDR3 is CVSNPTSGGGETQYF. In DNA, the CDR3 is TGTGTCAGTAACCCAACTAGCGGGGGGGGAGAGACCCAGTACTTC.

The chain couples TRBV30 to TRBJ1-2; 9 bases line up with TRBD1. Per germline, CDR1 GTSNPN and CDR2 SVGIG (reference sequence). This CDR3 spans 18 amino acids. The junction had 14 bases not matched to a gene; V was cut back by 2 bases and J by 1 base. This CDR3 reads CAWSPPPPGQGFNYGYTF. CDR3 in DNA: TGTGCCTGGAGTCCTCCCCCACCGGGACAGGGCTTTAACTATGGCTACACCTTC.

This clonotype came up many times. J is TRBJ2-5 and V is TRBV27, with D uncertain. V shed 0 bases and J shed 4 bases, with 12 bases lying between them. Germline CDR1 MNHEY, CDR2 SMNVEV (reference sequence). This CDR3 spans 15 amino acids. The CDR3 here is CASSLSLGRPETQYF. The CDR3 coding sequence is TGTGCCAGCAGTTTATCTCTGGGCAGGCCAGAGACCCAGTACTTC.

Ten or more counts support this clonotype. This chain connects TRBV5-1 to TRBJ1-6; D is unclear. Trimming removed 1 base from V and 4 bases from J, with 9 bases in between. The CDR3 runs to 15 residues. CDR1 and CDR2 (germline): SGHRS, YFSETQ. In DNA form, the CDR3 reads TGCGCCAGCAGCTTGTCAACAGATTATAATTCACCCCTCCACTTT. The encoded protein is CASSLSTDYNSPLHF.

The chain has TRBV7-9 and TRBJ2-5; a weak D match, TRBD2 (5 bases). The CDR3 spans 15 residues. V shed 1 base and J shed 4 bases, with 13 bases lying between them. Germline CDR1 is SEHNR and CDR2 is FQNEAQ (reference sequence). The CDR3 loop is CASSLESGMRETQYF. In nucleotides, the CDR3 is TGTGCCAGCAGCTTAGAATCGGGGATGCGAGAGACCCAGTACTTC.

The chain recombines TRBV24-1 with TRBJ1-1; D gene uncertain. The V gene lost 9 bases and the J gene lost 4 bases, with 20 bases spanning the gap. This CDR3 is built from 15 residues. Per germline, CDR1 KGHDR and CDR2 SFDVKD. The CDR3 nucleotides read TGTGCCACCGAAGGAAGAATAGGCTTGCGCACTGAAGCTTTCTTT. Its translation is CATEGRIGLRTEAFF.

Turning to this clonotype: A much larger clone lies one base from this, so it may be a read error. J is TRBJ2-7 and V is TRBV2, with D uncertain. V was clipped by 5 bases and J by 3 bases, with 8 bases between them. CDR1 and CDR2 from the germline V gene are SNHLY and FYNNEI. The CDR3 loop spans 12 amino acids. The CDR3 DNA reads as TGTGCCAGCAGTCCAACCTGCTACGAGCAGTACTTC. It codes for CASSPTCYEQYF.

Worth noting for this clonotype: The junction departs from the called germline gene at one end, perhaps through a read error. The genes are TRBV9 and TRBJ2-7; D uncertain. The CDR3 has 13 amino acids. CDR1 SGDLS and CDR2 YYNGEE come from the germline V gene. CDR3 sequence: CASSVTVSYEQYF. The CDR3 DNA follows: TGCGCCAGCAGCGTAACAGTATCCTACGAGCAGTACTTC.

About this clonotype itself: A single base separates this from a much larger clone, so it may be a read error. This sequence joins TRBV20-1 and TRBJ1-2; no clear D. The CDR3 has 14 amino acids. The V gene's germline CDR1 is DFQATT and CDR2 SNEGSKA (reference sequence). CDR3 amino acids: CSAREQRGSGGCTF. DNA for the CDR3: TGCAGTGCTAGAGAACAGAGAGGAAGCGGTGGCTGCACCTTC.

Only a few counts were recorded for this clonotype. At one boundary the junction diverges from the germline segment, which might be a read error. The CDR3: CASSFGGVSQPRHF. The DNA of the CDR3 is TGTGCCAGCAGTTTCGGAGGGGTCAGTCAGCCCCGGCATTTT. The rearrangement links TRBV12-3 or TRBV12-4 to TRBJ1-5; TRBD1 might be the D (5 bases). The CDR3 loop spans 14 amino acids.

The chain carries TRBV12-3 or TRBV12-4 and TRBJ2-3; D is undetermined. Trimming removed 9 bases from V and 4 bases from J, with 20 bases in between. This CDR3 spans 15 amino acids. This CDR3 is CASSFDSLAADTQYF. The CDR3 DNA sequence: TGTGCCAGTTCCTTCGACTCTCTTGCGGCAGATACGCAGTATTTT.

Regarding this clonotype: Given a much more abundant clone one base away, this may be a read error. The chain carries TRBV27 and TRBJ2-7, with 8 bases matching TRBD2. V dropped 2 bases and J dropped 7; count of bases not matched to a gene: 16. The CDR3 has 17 residues. Per germline, CDR1 MNHEY and CDR2 SMNVEV (reference sequence). The CDR3, as DNA: TGTGCCAGCAGTTTAGGAAGGCGGGGGGCGAATAGGTATGAGCAGTACTTC. Encoded protein: CASSLGRRGANRYEQYF.

The rearrangement joins TRBV30 to TRBJ2-1, with D perhaps matching TRBD2 (7 bases). The germline V and J ends were trimmed by 0 bases and 0 bases, with 15 bases remaining between them. CDR3 length: 17 amino acids. CDR1 GTSNPN and CDR2 SVGIG come from the germline V gene (reference sequence). As DNA, the CDR3 is TGTGCCTGGAGTGTAGGGAGGGCCAGGGGCTCCTACAATGAGCAGTTCTTC. Translated, it gives CAWSVGRARGSYNEQFF.

Note on this clonotype: The junction and the germline gene differ at one end; a read error may be behind it. The chain has TRBV12-3 or TRBV12-4 and TRBJ1-6; D gene uncertain. The CDR3 covers 16 residues. In DNA form, the CDR3 reads TGTGCCAGCAGTTTATATGCCCTGGGGAATAATTCGCCCCTCCACTTT. The encoded protein is CASSLYALGNNSPLHF.

As for this clonotype: At one boundary the junction diverges from the germline segment, which might be a read error. V gene TRBV12-3 or TRBV12-4 combines with J gene TRBJ2-3; D gene unclear. The CDR3 spans 14 residues. The chain's CDR3 is CASSLLVKSDAQYF. The CDR3 DNA is TGTGCCAGCAGTTTACTAGTGAAGTCAGATGCGCAGTATTTT.

Comments on this clonotype: This clone may be a read error of a much larger clone one base away. V usage is TRBV15 and J usage is TRBJ2-7; D remains ambiguous. The V gene's germline CDR1 is LNHNV and CDR2 YYDKDF (reference sequence). This CDR3 is built from 13 residues. Trimming left V 0 bases short and J 3 bases short, with 6 bases between. This chain's CDR3 is CATSRDRSYEQYF. CDR3 sequence (DNA): TGTGCCACCAGCAGAGATCGGAGCTACGAGCAGTACTTC.

This clonotype was detected only once. The V gene is TRBV3-1, the J gene TRBJ2-1; 11 nucleotides agree with TRBD1. Germline loops: CDR1 LGHDT, CDR2 YNNKEL (reference sequence). There are 16 residues in the CDR3. Losses at the gene ends were 0 bases for V and 10 bases for J; bases not matched to a gene: 8. For the CDR3, the DNA is TGTGCCAGCAGCCAAGAGGTCCGGACAGGGGGCGGAGAGCAGTTCTTC. It yields the protein CASSQEVRTGGGEQFF.

The chain carries TRBV5-1 and TRBJ2-5; 10 positions match TRBD2. The germline CDR1 and CDR2 sequences are SGHRS and YFSETQ. J was trimmed by 6 bases and V by 0 bases; bases with no gene match: 11. CDR3 length equals 17 residues. The CDR3 region has the DNA TGCGCCAGCAGCTTGGCCCGGCGAGCGGGGGGGCCAAAGACCCAGTACTTC. Translated, it gives CASSLARRAGGPKTQYF. The whole variable domain, filled in from reference TRBV5-1 and TRBJ2-5, reads KAGVTQTPRYLIKTRGQQVTLSCSPISGHRSVSWYQQTPGQGLQFLFEYFSETQRNKGNFPGRFSGRQFSNSRSEMNVSTLELGDSALYLCASSLARRAGGPKTQYFGPGTRLLVL.

As to this clonotype: An end of the junction does not agree with germline; a read error may underlie this. The V gene is TRBV12-3 or TRBV12-4, the J gene TRBJ1-1; 7 bases map to TRBD1. This CDR3 comprises 13 residues. The CDR3 DNA follows: TGTGCCAGCAGTATACAGGGGAACACTGGAGCTTTCTTT. Its protein is CASSIQGNTGAFF.

This clonotype has ten or more counts. The V and J genes are TRBV7-2 and TRBJ2-2, with unresolved D. Germline lookup yields CDR1 SGHTA and CDR2 FQGNSA. V was pared by 0 bases and J by 4 bases, with 15 bases between. The CDR3 extends over 17 amino acids. DNA of the CDR3: TGTGCCAGCAGCTTAGCCATGGTGTTTCAAAGCACCGGGGAGCTGTTTTTT. Encoded protein: CASSLAMVFQSTGELFF.

This chain uses TRBV21-1 with TRBJ1-5; the table's TRBD1 call for D was not verified on the DNA. TRBV21-1 is annotated as a pseudogene. The CDR3 sequence is 18 residues long. The CDR3 is CASSKGEGASYSNQPQHF. CDR3 in DNA: TGTGCCAGCAGCAAAGGGGAGGGGGCCTCTTATAGCAATCAGCCCCAGCATTTT.

This clonotype was seen a few times. The chain employs TRBV27 and TRBJ2-2; a weak D match, TRBD2 (6 bases). Looked up from germline, CDR1 is MNHEY and CDR2 is SMNVEV (reference sequence). Trimming took 2 bases from V and 1 from J, leaving 8 bases between them. This CDR3 comprises 15 residues. CDR3 sequence (DNA): TGTGCCAGCAGTTTACGGGGGATGAACACCGGGGAGCTGTTTTTT. Protein product: CASSLRGMNTGELFF.

This clonotype has just a few counts. The chain couples TRBV20-1 to TRBJ2-5, with 9 bases aligning to TRBD1. V was clipped by 6 bases and J by 3 bases; unmatched bases: 8. The CDR3 runs to 14 residues. Germline V gene lookup returns CDR1 DFQATT and CDR2 SNEGSKA (reference sequence). This chain's CDR3 is CSAPDRGGKETQYF. In nucleotides, the CDR3 is TGCAGTGCCCCGGACAGGGGAGGAAAAGAGACCCAGTACTTC.